The source of this T cell receptor beta chain is a study of monozygotic twins with cystic fibrosis. The overall study: Roughly 2.8 micrograms of fragmented DNA underwent around 16 PCR cycles for library preparation.

TCRdb's table, derived via immunoSEQ multiplex PCR, lists solely in-frame clones and lacks some. This sample yields around 25,000 clones, of which about 96% are seen a single time; approximately 3% belongs to the top ten. Findings of the study overall: Low clonality (median roughly 0.009) suggested a mostly naive repertoire.

To note about this clone: What it binds is unknown.

The CDR3 has 15 residues. Trimming stripped 4 bases from V and 7 bases from J, with 20 bases between. Germline-derived CDR1 and CDR2 are KGHSH and LQKENI. This sequence originates from a girl aged 2-10 years with cystic fibrosis. Sample: blood. The genes are TRBV18 and TRBJ2-7; D might be TRBD1 or TRBD2, each matching 6 bases. CDR3 residues: CASSLLTGGDQEQYF. The CDR3 coding sequence is TGTGCCAGCTCACTCCTAACCGGGGGCGATCAGGAGCAGTACTTC.